This entry features one TCR beta chain sequence. Its antigen is currently unknown. The source of the sample is a study of T cell responses to AZD1222 COVID-19 vaccine. Overall study findings and caveats: The number of AZD1222 recipients seropositive at baseline was only 6 or 7.

Repertoires were generated with immunoSEQ multiplex PCR, while TCRdb's copy carries only in-frame clones and drops some. The repertoire consists of fewer than 150,000 clones, with roughly 93% occurring once and the leading ten covering roughly 7.1%. The CDR3 is made up of 13 amino acids. CDR1 is SGHTA and CDR2 is FQGTGA in the germline V gene. Trimming took 3 bases from V and 6 from J, leaving 11 bases between them. The sequencing here drew on peripheral blood, taken 28 days after the second AZD1222 dose. The source of this sequence is an adult who received the AZD1222 COVID-19 vaccine. This sequence joins TRBV7-3 and TRBJ1-1; D is possibly TRBD1 (5 bases). The CDR3 DNA sequence: TGTGCCAGCAGCTTCTCACAGGACTCTGAAGCTTTCTTT. Translated, it gives CASSFSQDSEAFF.